The TCR beta chain described here comes from a study of PD-L1 blockade in urothelial cancer. Study background: About 85% of the 29 patients were men with bladder-origin urothelial cancer. Researchers found blood samples held a median of approximately 150,000 T cells.

This CDR3 has 15 residues. J was trimmed by 5 bases and V by 2 bases; bases with no gene match: 8. Looked up from germline, CDR1 is SGHTA and CDR2 is FQGTGA. Profiled with immunoSEQ multiplex PCR; TCRdb holds only in-frame clones, not every one. The sample yields roughly 87,000 clones, approximately 90% seen once. A few counts support this clone. The origin of this receptor is a woman in her 70s with urothelial cancer. The chain uses TRBV7-3 and TRBJ2-5; 7 bases map to TRBD2. The sample was PBMCs, taken around atezolizumab (anti-PD-L1) treatment. In nucleotides, the CDR3 is TGTGCCAGCAGCTTAGGGGGGAGGGCCTGGGAGACCCAGTACTTC. This sequence encodes CASSLGGRAWETQYF.